In this sample, the clone carrying this TCR beta chain turned up a few times. The entry originates in a study of identical twins. TCRdb itself ran the 5' RACE reads through MiXCR, one entry per CDR3 protein. The sample has a few hundred thousand distinct CDR3 sequences; 9.5% to 10% are singletons. Germline V gene data show CDR1 as SNHLY and CDR2 as FYNNEI. With V trimmed by 0 bases and J by 2 bases, 6 bases remained unmatched. The CDR3 spans 18 residues. The data were also submitted as part of a second study, on yellow fever vaccine responses in identical twins. That work adds: Reportedly, twins' vaccine T cell responses looked partly convergent and partly personalized.

The chain combines TRBV2 with TRBJ2-6; 8 nucleotides align to TRBD2. Sequencing used PBMCs. The sequence derives from a woman under 30 in good health. The CDR3 DNA sequence: TGTGCCAGCAGTGAAGCGGGACTAGGTTTTGCTGGGGCCAACGTCCTGACTTTC. This codes for CASSEAGLGFAGANVLTF.